The clone carrying this TCR beta chain was counted only a few times. Its antigen remains unknown. V lost 2 bases to trimming and J lost 3 bases, with 5 bases between them. CDR3 size: 13 residues. Germline V gene sequence: CDR1 WNHNN, CDR2 SYGVQD (reference sequence). This entry is derived from a study of vaccination effects on CD4 cells after COVID-19. Data came from immunoSEQ multiplex PCR; TCRdb stores just in-frame clones and leaves some out. The sample shows more than 50,000 clones, roughly 79% of them seen only once. Before sequencing took place, the ViraFEST assay used viral peptide pools to expand antigen-specific CD4+ T cells. Having been cultured for 10 days, the cells underwent CD4+ T cell isolation. Around 2.2 million PBMC per well received approximately 10 IU/ml IL-2 and roughly 10 ug/ml peptides in culture.

This receptor was taken from a human donor who received a COVID-19 vaccine. The rearrangement joins TRBV10-1 to TRBJ1-5; no reliable D call. This specimen was CD4+ T cells from PBMCs cultured with HCoV-229E spike peptides, taken before COVID-19 vaccination. The CDR3 here is CASSEALNQPQHF. The CDR3 coding sequence is TGCGCCAGCAGTGAGGCTCTCAATCAGCCCCAGCATTTT.